The clone carrying this T cell receptor (beta chain) was recorded many times. TCRdb reprocessed the RACE reads with MiXCR, giving one entry per CDR3 protein. The sample lists a few hundred thousand distinct CDR3 sequences, nearly 5% occurring once. This sample stems from a study of human T cells and chemical hapten exposure. Study summary: Patients, predominantly female, presented with alopecia areata, totalis or universalis.

V was cut by 2 bases and J by 1 base, with 9 bases left in between. The CDR3 has 14 amino acids. Germline CDR1 and CDR2: SGHRS and YFSETQ. Time point: patch test 1, 2 weeks after DPC sensitization. Treatment noted: therapeutic diphenylcyclopropenone sensitization with weekly scalp DPC. This chain connects TRBV5-1 to TRBJ2-5; tentative D call: TRBD2 (6 bases). Sample: whole blood, taken in connection with sensitization to the hapten diphenylcyclopropenone (DPC). This receptor was obtained from a woman between 50 and 59 years old with alopecia areata. Some clones in this sample may be carry-over from other donors' samples. CDR3: CASSFLTSQETQYF. As DNA, the CDR3 is TGCGCCAGCAGCTTCCTGACTAGCCAAGAGACCCAGTACTTC.